The rows below give T cell receptor beta chains drawn from one sample of a study of shared clonotypes between healthy human individuals. Produced via immunoSEQ multiplex PCR; TCRdb's table is partial and in-frame only. The sample consists of some 2.3 million clones, about 92% of them appearing once. Sample: naive CD4+ T cells from PBMCs. Every receptor here comes from a man younger than 35 in good health. Some clones in this sample may be carry-over from other donors' samples. Both conserved end residues are part of each CDR3. A D gene is named only where the DNA matches it firmly. Part of the rows lack a size; the others show once, few, many or a class for expanded clones.

cdr3_nt: TGCAGCGTTGCCAGGGTGAACTACGAGCAGTACTTC
cdr3_aa: CSVARVNYEQYF
clone_size: once
j_call: TRBJ2-7
d_call: NA
v_call: TRBV29-1

cdr3_nt: TGTGCCAGCAGCTTAGCCAGGGCGAAGTTCGACACTGAAGCTTTCTTT
cdr3_aa: CASSLARAKFDTEAFF
clone_size: NA
j_call: TRBJ1-1
d_call: NA
v_call: TRBV7-8

cdr3_nt: TGTGCCAGCACCACGATACGGACTACTAGCACAGATACGCAGTATTTT
cdr3_aa: CASTTIRTTSTDTQYF
clone_size: NA
j_call: TRBJ2-3
d_call: NA
v_call: TRBV27

cdr3_nt: TGCAGCGTTGAAGATAGCACAGATACGCAGTATTTT
cdr3_aa: CSVEDSTDTQYF
clone_size: NA
j_call: TRBJ2-3
d_call: NA
v_call: TRBV29-1

cdr3_nt: TGTGCCAGCAGCCTGGGGACTAGCGGGACCGGGGAGCTGTTTTTT
cdr3_aa: CASSLGTSGTGELFF
clone_size: NA
j_call: TRBJ2-2
d_call: TRBD2
v_call: TRBV7-7

cdr3_nt: TGTGCCAGCTCACCAGCGAACTACGAGCAGTACTTC
cdr3_aa: CASSPANYEQYF
clone_size: few
j_call: TRBJ2-7
d_call: NA
v_call: TRBV18

cdr3_nt: TGCGCCAGCAGCGCGGGACTGAACACTGAAGCTTTCTTT
cdr3_aa: CASSAGLNTEAFF
clone_size: NA
j_call: TRBJ1-1
d_call: NA
v_call: TRBV5-1

cdr3_nt: TGTGCCACCACCTCCCCGTGGACAGGGGGCAGCGGGGAGCTGTTTTTT
cdr3_aa: CATTSPWTGGSGELFF
clone_size: NA
j_call: TRBJ2-2
d_call: TRBD1
v_call: TRBV15

cdr3_nt: TGTGCCAGCAGCCAATACGACAGGTTGGACTATGGCTACACCTTC
cdr3_aa: CASSQYDRLDYGYTF
clone_size: once
j_call: TRBJ1-2
d_call: NA
v_call: TRBV4-2

cdr3_nt: TGTGCCAGCTCCGGCAGGGCAACTAATGAAAAACTGTTTTTT
cdr3_aa: CASSGRATNEKLFF
clone_size: NA
j_call: TRBJ1-4
d_call: NA
v_call: TRBV5-6

cdr3_nt: TGTGCCAGCAGCTTATTGGGACAGGACTACAATGAGCAGTTCTTC
cdr3_aa: CASSLLGQDYNEQFF
clone_size: NA
j_call: TRBJ2-1
d_call: TRBD1
v_call: TRBV7-3

cdr3_nt: TGTGCCAGCAGCTCCAGGGGGCAAGAGACCCAGTACTTC
cdr3_aa: CASSSRGQETQYF
clone_size: NA
j_call: TRBJ2-5
d_call: TRBD1
v_call: TRBV11-2

cdr3_nt: TGTGCCAGCAGAGACTCGGGGGGGAACACTGAAGCTTTCTTT
cdr3_aa: CASRDSGGNTEAFF
clone_size: NA
j_call: TRBJ1-1
d_call: NA
v_call: TRBV6-6

cdr3_nt: TGTGCCAGCAGCTTAGGGGAGGGCCAAGAGACCCAGTACTTC
cdr3_aa: CASSLGEGQETQYF
clone_size: NA
j_call: TRBJ2-5
d_call: TRBD2
v_call: TRBV11-3

cdr3_nt: TGTGCCAGCAGCCCATCCGGCGGCAATCAGCCCCAGCATTTT
cdr3_aa: CASSPSGGNQPQHF
clone_size: NA
j_call: TRBJ1-5
d_call: NA
v_call: TRBV28

cdr3_nt: TGTGCCAGCAGCTTGGCCGGACTCGGTGGAAACACCATATATTTT
cdr3_aa: CASSLAGLGGNTIYF
clone_size: NA
j_call: TRBJ1-3
d_call: NA
v_call: TRBV5-5

cdr3_nt: TGTGCCAGCAGTTTAAAATGGGACAGGGGTGGCTATGGCTACACCTTC
cdr3_aa: CASSLKWDRGGYGYTF
clone_size: once
j_call: TRBJ1-2
d_call: TRBD1
v_call: TRBV28

cdr3_nt: TGTGCCAGCAGTTTATTGGGAGGCGAGGATACGCAGTATTTT
cdr3_aa: CASSLLGGEDTQYF
clone_size: once
j_call: TRBJ2-3
d_call: NA
v_call: TRBV28

cdr3_nt: TGTGCCAGCGCACCGGGACAGGGTGGGAAGCAGTACTTC
cdr3_aa: CASAPGQGGKQYF
clone_size: NA
j_call: TRBJ2-7
d_call: TRBD1
v_call: TRBV28

cdr3_nt: TGCGCCAGCAGCTCCCCTCCCGGGGAGCGGCAGTATTTT
cdr3_aa: CASSSPPGERQYF
clone_size: NA
j_call: TRBJ2-3
d_call: NA
v_call: TRBV5-1

cdr3_nt: TGCGCCAGCAGCCAAGATGTGCGGGAGGGCCCTGGGCAGTACTTC
cdr3_aa: CASSQDVREGPGQYF
clone_size: NA
j_call: TRBJ2-7
d_call: TRBD2
v_call: TRBV4-1

cdr3_nt: TGCGCCAGCAGCTCAGATTATGAGCAGTTCTTC
cdr3_aa: CASSSDYEQFF
clone_size: once
j_call: TRBJ2-1
d_call: NA
v_call: TRBV5-1

cdr3_nt: TGTGCCAGCAGCTTAGAGTCCCTACCTAGCACAGATACGCAGTATTTT
cdr3_aa: CASSLESLPSTDTQYF
clone_size: once
j_call: TRBJ2-3
d_call: NA
v_call: TRBV7-9

cdr3_nt: TGCGCCAGCAACCCGACAGGGACAACGAACACTGAAGCTTTCTTT
cdr3_aa: CASNPTGTTNTEAFF
clone_size: NA
j_call: TRBJ1-1
d_call: TRBD1
v_call: TRBV5-1

cdr3_nt: TGTGCCAGCAGCCCGATGGGGCCGGGCGAGCAGTACTTC
cdr3_aa: CASSPMGPGEQYF
clone_size: many
j_call: TRBJ2-7
d_call: NA
v_call: TRBV14